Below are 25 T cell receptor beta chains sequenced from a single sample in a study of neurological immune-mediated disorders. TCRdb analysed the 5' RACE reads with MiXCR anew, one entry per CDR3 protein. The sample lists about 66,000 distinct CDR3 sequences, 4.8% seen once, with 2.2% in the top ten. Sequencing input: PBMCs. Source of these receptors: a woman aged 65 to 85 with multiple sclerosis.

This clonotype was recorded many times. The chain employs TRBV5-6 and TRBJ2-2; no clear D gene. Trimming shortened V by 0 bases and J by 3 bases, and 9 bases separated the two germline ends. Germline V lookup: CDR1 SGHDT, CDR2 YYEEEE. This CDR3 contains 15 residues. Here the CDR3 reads CASSLGGIYTGELFF. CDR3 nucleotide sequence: TGTGCCAGCAGCTTGGGTGGCATTTACACCGGGGAGCTGTTTTTT.

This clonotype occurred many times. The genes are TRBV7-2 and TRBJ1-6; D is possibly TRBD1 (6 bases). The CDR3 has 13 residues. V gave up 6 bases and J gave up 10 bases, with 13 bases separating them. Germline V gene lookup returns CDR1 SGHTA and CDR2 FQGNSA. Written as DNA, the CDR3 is TGTGCCAGCAGGACGACACAGGGCTCACCCCTCCACTTT. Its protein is CASRTTQGSPLHF.

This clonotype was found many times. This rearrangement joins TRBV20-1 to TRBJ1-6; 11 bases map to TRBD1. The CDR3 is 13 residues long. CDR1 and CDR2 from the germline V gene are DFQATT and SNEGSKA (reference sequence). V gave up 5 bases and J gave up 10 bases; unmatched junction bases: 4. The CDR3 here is CSARTGGESPLHF. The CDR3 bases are TGCAGTGCTCGGACAGGGGGCGAATCACCCCTCCACTTT.

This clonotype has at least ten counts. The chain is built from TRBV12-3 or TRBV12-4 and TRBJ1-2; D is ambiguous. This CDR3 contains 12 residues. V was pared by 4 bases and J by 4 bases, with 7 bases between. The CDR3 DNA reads TGTGCCAGCAGTTCAAGTGGCTATGGCTACACCTTC. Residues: CASSSSGYGYTF.

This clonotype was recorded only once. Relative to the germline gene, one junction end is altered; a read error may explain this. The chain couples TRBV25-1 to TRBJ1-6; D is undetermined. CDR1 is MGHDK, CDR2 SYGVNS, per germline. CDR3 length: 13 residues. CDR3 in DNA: TGTGCCAGCAGCGCAAATAGCTACTCAACCCTCAACTTT. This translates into CASSANSYSTLNF.

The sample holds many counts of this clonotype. DNA of the CDR3: TGTGCCAGCAGCATACGAAACGCACGCAGCTCCTATAATTCACCCCTCCACTTT. It encodes CASSIRNARSSYNSPLHF. This chain joins TRBV21-1 and TRBJ1-6. TRBV21-1 is classified as a pseudogene. The CDR3 has 18 amino acids.

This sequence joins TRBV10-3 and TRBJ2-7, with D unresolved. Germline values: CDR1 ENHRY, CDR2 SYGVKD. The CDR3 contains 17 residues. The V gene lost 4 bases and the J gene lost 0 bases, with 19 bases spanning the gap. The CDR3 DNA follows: TGTGCCATCAGTGGGACGGGCGGTAGGGCTTACTCCTACGAGCAGTACTTC. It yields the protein CAISGTGGRAYSYEQYF.

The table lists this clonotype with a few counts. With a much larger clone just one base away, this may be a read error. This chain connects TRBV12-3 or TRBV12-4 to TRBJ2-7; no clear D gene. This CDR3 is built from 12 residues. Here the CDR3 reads CVSASQGYEQYF. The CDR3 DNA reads TGTGTCAGCGCCTCACAAGGCTACGAGCAGTACTTC.

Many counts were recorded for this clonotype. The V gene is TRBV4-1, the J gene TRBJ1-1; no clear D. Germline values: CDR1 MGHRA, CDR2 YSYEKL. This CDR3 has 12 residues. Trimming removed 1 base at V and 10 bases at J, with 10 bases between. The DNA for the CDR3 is TGCGCCAGCAGCCAAGGTTCCGGAAGAGCTTTCTTT. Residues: CASSQGSGRAFF.

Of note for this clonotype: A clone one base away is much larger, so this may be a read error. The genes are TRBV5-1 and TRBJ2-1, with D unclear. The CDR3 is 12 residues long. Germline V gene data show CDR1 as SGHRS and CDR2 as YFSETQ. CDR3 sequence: CDSSLPGNEQFF. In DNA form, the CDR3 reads TGCGACAGCAGCTTACCTGGAAATGAGCAGTTCTTC.

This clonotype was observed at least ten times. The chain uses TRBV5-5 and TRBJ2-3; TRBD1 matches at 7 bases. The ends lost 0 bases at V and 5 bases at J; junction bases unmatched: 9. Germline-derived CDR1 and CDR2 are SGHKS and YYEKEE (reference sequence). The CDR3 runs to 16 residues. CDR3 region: CASSLDWAGGQDTQYF. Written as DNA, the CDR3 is TGTGCCAGCAGCTTGGATTGGGCAGGGGGTCAAGATACGCAGTATTTT.

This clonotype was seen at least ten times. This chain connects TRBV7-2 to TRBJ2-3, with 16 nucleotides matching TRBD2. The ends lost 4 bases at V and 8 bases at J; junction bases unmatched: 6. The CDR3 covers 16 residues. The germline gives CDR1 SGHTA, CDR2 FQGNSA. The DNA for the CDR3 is TGTGCCAGCAGCTCGACCGGGACTAGCGGGAGGGGTACGCAGTATTTT. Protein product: CASSSTGTSGRGTQYF.

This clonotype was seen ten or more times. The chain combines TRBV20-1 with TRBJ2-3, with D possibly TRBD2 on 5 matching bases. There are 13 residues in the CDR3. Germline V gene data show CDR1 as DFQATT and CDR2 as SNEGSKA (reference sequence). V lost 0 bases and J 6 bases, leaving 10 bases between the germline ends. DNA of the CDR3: TGCAGTGCTAGAGAACTAGTGTCGGATACGCAGTATTTT. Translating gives CSARELVSDTQYF.

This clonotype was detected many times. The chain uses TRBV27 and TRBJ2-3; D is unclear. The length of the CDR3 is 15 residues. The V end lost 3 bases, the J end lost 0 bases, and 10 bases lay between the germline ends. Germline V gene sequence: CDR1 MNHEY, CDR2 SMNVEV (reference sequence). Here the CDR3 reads CASSFWGSSTDTQYF. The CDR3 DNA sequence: TGTGCCAGCAGTTTTTGGGGATCTAGCACAGATACGCAGTATTTT.

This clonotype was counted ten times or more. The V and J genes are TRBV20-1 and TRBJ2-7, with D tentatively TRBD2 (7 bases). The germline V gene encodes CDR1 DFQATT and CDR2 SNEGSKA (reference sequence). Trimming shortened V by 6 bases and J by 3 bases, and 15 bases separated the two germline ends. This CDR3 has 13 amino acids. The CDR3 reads CSANREGGYEQYF. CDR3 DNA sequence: TGCAGTGCGAACAGGGAGGGCGGCTACGAGCAGTACTTC.

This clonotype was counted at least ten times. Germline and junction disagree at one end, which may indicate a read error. CDR3 sequence (DNA): TGTACTAGTGGTGACCTTTTGGCGCGGGAGACCCAGTACTTC. Its protein is CTSGDLLARETQYF. This sequence joins TRBV12-5 and TRBJ2-5; TRBD2 is a possible D gene (5 bases). The CDR3 spans 14 residues. Germline V gene lookup returns CDR1 LGHNT and CDR2 FRNRAP.

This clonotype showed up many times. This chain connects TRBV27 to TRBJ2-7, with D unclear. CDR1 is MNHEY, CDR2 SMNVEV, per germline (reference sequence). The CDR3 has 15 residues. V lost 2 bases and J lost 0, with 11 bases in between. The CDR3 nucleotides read TGTGCCAGCAGTTTACAGTTTGACGGCTCCTACGAGCAGTACTTC. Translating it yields CASSLQFDGSYEQYF.

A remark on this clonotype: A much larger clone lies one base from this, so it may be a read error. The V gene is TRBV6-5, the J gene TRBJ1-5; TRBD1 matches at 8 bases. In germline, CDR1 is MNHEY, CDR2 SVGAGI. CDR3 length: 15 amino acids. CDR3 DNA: TGTGCCAGCAGAACCACCGGGACAGGCAATCAGCCCCAGAATTTT. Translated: CASRTTGTGNQPQNF.

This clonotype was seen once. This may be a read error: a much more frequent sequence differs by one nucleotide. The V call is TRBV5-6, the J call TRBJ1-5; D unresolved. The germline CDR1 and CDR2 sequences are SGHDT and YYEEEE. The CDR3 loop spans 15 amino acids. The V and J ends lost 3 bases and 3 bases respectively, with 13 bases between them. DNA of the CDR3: TGTGCCAGCAGCTCCCTGGAGTTTGACAATCAGCCCCAGCATTTT. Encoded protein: CASSSLEFDNQPQHF.

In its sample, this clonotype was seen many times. CDR3 bases: TGTGCCAGCAGGCCGGAGGGACAGGGTAAATATGGCTACACCTTC. It translates to CASRPEGQGKYGYTF. V is TRBV12-3 or TRBV12-4 and J is TRBJ1-2, with TRBD1 matching 9 bases. The V and J ends lost 6 bases and 5 bases, in that order; junction bases with no gene match: 10. The CDR3 runs 15 residues.

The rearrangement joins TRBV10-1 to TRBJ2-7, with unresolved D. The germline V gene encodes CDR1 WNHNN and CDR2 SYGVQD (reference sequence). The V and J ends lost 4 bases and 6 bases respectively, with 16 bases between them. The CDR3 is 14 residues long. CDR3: CASSAGSQESEQYF. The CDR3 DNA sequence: TGCGCCAGCAGTGCGGGCAGCCAGGAGTCCGAGCAGTACTTC.

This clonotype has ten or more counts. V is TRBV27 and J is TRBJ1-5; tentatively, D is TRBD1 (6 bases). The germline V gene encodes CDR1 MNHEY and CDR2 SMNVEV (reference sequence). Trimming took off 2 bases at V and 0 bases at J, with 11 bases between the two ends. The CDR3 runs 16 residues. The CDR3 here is CASSLPNRDSNQPQHF. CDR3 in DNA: TGTGCCAGCAGTTTACCCAACAGGGATAGCAATCAGCCCCAGCATTTT.

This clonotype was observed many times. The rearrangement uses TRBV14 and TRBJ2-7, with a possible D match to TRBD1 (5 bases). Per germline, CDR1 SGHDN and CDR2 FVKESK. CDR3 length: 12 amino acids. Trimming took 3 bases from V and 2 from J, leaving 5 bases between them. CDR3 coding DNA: TGTGCCAGCAGCCAGACAGCCTACGAGCAGTACTTC. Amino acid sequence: CASSQTAYEQYF. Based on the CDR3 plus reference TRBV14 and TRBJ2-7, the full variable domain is EAGVTQFPSHSVIEKGQTVTLRCDPISGHDNLYWYRRVMGKEIKFLLHFVKESKQDESGMPNNRFLAERTGGTYSTLKVQPAELEDSGVYFCASSQTAYEQYFGPGTRLTVT.

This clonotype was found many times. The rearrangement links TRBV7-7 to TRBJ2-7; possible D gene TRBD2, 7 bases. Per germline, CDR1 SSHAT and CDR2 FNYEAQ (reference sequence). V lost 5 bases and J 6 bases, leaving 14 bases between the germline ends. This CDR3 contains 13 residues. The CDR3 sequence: CASSPGGGREQYF. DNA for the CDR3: TGTGCCAGCAGCCCAGGCGGGGGCCGCGAGCAGTACTTC.

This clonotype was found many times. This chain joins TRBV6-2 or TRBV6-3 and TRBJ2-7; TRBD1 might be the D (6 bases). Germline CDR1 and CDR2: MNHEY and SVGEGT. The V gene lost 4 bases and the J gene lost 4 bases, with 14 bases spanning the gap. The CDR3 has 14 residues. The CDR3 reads CASSLDSTWYEQYF. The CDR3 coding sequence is TGTGCCAGCAGTTTGGACAGCACGTGGTACGAGCAGTACTTC.